Sequencing of this TCR beta chain was carried out in a study of cytomegalovirus exposure and HLA in healthy donors (dated by TCRdb to about 2017). With respect to the entire study: In an earlier analysis of 587 of the donors, less than 350 Gb of sequence data and 100 million or so unique TCR beta sequences from roughly 200 million T cells were reported. A later analysis re-examined previously published TCR beta repertoires from several hundred donors and added high-resolution HLA genotyping to investigate patterns of TCR occurrence. Alongside the repertoire data, information on donor age, sex, ethnicity and CMV serostatus was compiled. To predict cytomegalovirus infection status, the study combined high-throughput TCR immunosequencing, statistical association of individual TCRs with disease status, and machine learning. HLA typing included class I and class II loci at four-digit resolution. An earlier analysis of some 500 of the donors used high-throughput TCR beta sequencing to judge whether each TCR beta V gene segment behaved as functional or pseudogenic. The study used immunosequencing to profile the T cell repertoires of some 600 subjects and linked those repertoires to cytomegalovirus serostatus. Among the roughly 390 genotyped donors, around 81% belonged to the genetic ancestry cluster associated with self-reported Caucasian donors. All discovery cohort repertoires had been generated using a single sequencing platform. Four or five DR-DQ haplotypes were treated as single units for association and clustering because of strong linkage in the cohort. The aim of the study was to test whether cataloging public T cell receptors could identify signatures of past pathogen exposure. An early release covering roughly 580 HLA-typed donors comprised approximately 300 gigabases of sequencing data and roughly 86 million unique TCR sequences. In a later genetic analysis, genome-wide SNP genotypes for about three fifths of the roughly 670 donors were used, and that subset was treated as a discovery cohort. Along with the roughly 700-subject first cohort, a separate validation cohort of about 110 different subjects was used. Rather than drawing on any new phenotypic data, the later analysis identified candidate immune exposures from TCR beta sequences and the way those sequences occurred across donors. Typing coverage differed by locus: A, B, C, DRB1 and DQB1 were typed in roughly 620-630 donors, DQA1 in about 560, DPA1 in 606, and DPB1 in roughly 470. On average, 235,054 unique TCR beta nucleotide sequences were sequenced per donor among some 430 genotyped donors of the cohort, with about 19% of those sequences being non-productive.

The cohort consisted of 600 to 750 healthy bone marrow donors. At the time of sampling, every cohort member was nominally healthy, though immune exposures that went unrecorded were likely present. CMV serostatus was recorded as positive for around 300 and negative for about 50% of the roughly 670 cohort members, whereas no CMV serostatus was recorded for the donor in question. Every donor gave a peripheral blood sample, and the peripheral blood mononuclear cells from that sample were used for TCR beta sequencing. The Qiagen DNeasy Blood Extraction Kit was used to extract genomic DNA from the blood cell samples. Library generation was performed with the immunoSEQ multiplex PCR assay. For the multiplex PCR, a mixture combining 60 forward primers for TCR Vbeta segments and 13 reverse primers for TCR Jbeta segments was used. A multiplex PCR assay on genomic DNA amplified the CDR3 region of rearranged TCR beta genes. Amplified TCR beta libraries were sequenced as 87-base-pair reads on the Illumina HiSeq System. The source study handled its data this way. A later analysis counted around 72 million unique TCR beta chains across the 700 or so repertoires, and approximately 11 million of these chains were shared by at least two donors. To remove PCR and sequencing errors, raw reads were error-corrected and collapsed into unique sequences using a nearest-neighbor algorithm that merged closely related sequences. Alignment of CDR3 sequences to IMGT reference sequences was used to assign V, D and J gene segments. For a sequence to be retained, a match of at least six nucleotides was required to both a V gene segment and a J gene segment. A rearrangement was called productive if the CDR3 had no stop codons and remained in frame with V and J, and every other rearrangement was called non-productive. Following IMGT convention, CDR3 was defined as the stretch from the second conserved V-encoded cysteine up to the conserved J-encoded phenylalanine. In an earlier analysis of 500 to 650 of the donors, sequences lacking an unambiguous match to a single V gene segment were excluded. In an earlier analysis of roughly 600 of the donors, a V segment was called functional when productive rearrangements were above 56.7%, and segregating when the standard deviation between donors exceeded 5%. To diagnose cytomegalovirus status from the catalog of TCR beta chain sequences, a statistical classification framework was built. A later analysis assigned V and J genes by comparing TCR nucleotide sequences with IMGT/GENE-DB human TR gene sequences. The TCRdist pipeline was used in a later analysis to assign CDR3 sequences and most-parsimonious VDJ recombination scenarios. In a later analysis, every TCR beta chain was defined by the combination of its CDR3 amino acid sequence and its V-gene family, and reads without a unique V-gene family were dropped. In a later analysis, 450 to 600 highly shared, low-generation-probability nucleotide sequences were removed to address suspected cross-contamination and a sequencing artifact. A later analysis calculated a clonal expansion index for each public chain from normalized within-repertoire ranks of inferred template counts. Generation probabilities in a later analysis came from a VDJ recombination model fitted to out-of-frame rearrangements, and those results were checked against IGoR. In a later analysis, hypergeometric tests were used to score TCR-TCR, TCR-HLA and TCR-CMV co-occurrence, with a repertoire-size bias correction applied to TCR pairs. In a later analysis, false discovery rates were estimated by permuting HLA or CMV assignments 20 times. In a later analysis, co-occurring TCRs were grouped with DBSCAN, and TCRdist sequence similarity was added when clustering was performed within HLA-allele-positive subsets. Repertoires with fewer than 30,000 or more than 120,000 public chains were left out of co-occurrence clustering, as were about 5 repertoires with anomalous nucleotide sharing. TCRdb re-hosts the immuneACCESS table, in-frame sequences only. Its copies lack some clones; in the studies checked, an unresolved V gene accounts for under half of them, and the cause for the rest is not known. V and J calls and clone size are given by that table; D and trimming were obtained from the DNA. The table for this sample lists roughly 110,000 clones; just under 75% of them were counted only once. The ten biggest clones cover about 2% of the sample.

The CDR3, from cysteine to phenylalanine, totals 19 residues. Just the 57-base CDR3 DNA is kept, in frame starting at base 1. Looking up the germline V gene yields CDR1 MDHEN and CDR2 SYDVKM. The junction shows trimming of 10 bases on V and 0 bases on J, and the gene matches do not reach 21 bases of it. Here is what the overall study found, with its caveats: Some IMGT-functional V segments, including TRBV6-2 and TRBV6-3, could not be distinguished by the 87-base-pair reads and were therefore excluded. CMV serostatus was the only immune exposure information available for the cohort. In an earlier analysis of approximately 590 of the donors, most TCR beta V segments appeared in productive rearrangements about 87% or about 30% of the time, broadly matching IMGT annotations. A later analysis found that HLA-associated TCR beta chains were more clonally expanded and had lower generation probabilities than equally common non-associated chains. The authors suggested that the approach could potentially be generalized to other disease states and immunological phenotypes. Correlated functional status among segregating V segments might reflect linkage disequilibrium, but an unknown experimental factor could not be ruled out. Sequencing depth was assumed to be roughly uniform across donors in the presence/absence analyses, though that assumption may not hold. In a later genetic analysis, fewer N-insertions in productive TCRs were reported among donors in an Asian-associated ancestry cluster than the approximately 630-donor mean. In a later analysis, TCR association rates were found to vary across HLA loci, with the most associated TCRs seen for DRB1 alleles and the fewest for HLA-C alleles. When HLA alleles, especially DR and DQ, strongly co-occurred, TCR associations were difficult to assign to individual alleles. According to a later analysis, parvovirus B19, influenza, CMV and Epstein-Barr virus appeared linked to several top co-occurrence clusters. A further reported finding was that TCR beta sequences accurately predicted the HLA-A and HLA-B alleles for most subjects in the first cohort. The classifier was reported to diagnose cytomegalovirus status with high specificity and sensitivity in both the original cohort and the validation cohort. The study listed approximately 150 TCR beta chains as associated with cytomegalovirus. A group of highly shared sequence variants was considered likely to be a technical artifact of the sequencing pipeline. In vitro tests confirmed that a few of the cytomegalovirus-associated TCR beta chains recognize cytomegalovirus antigens. In a later analysis, most CMV-associated TCR beta chains were found to appear HLA-restricted, with HLA associations seemingly driven largely by CMV exposure. This cohort had only TCR beta chains sequenced, and the lack of alpha or paired-chain data limited which features could be detected. Most TCR sequences were seen in very few donors, while some public TCRs were found in many individuals. In a later genetic analysis, a missense DCLRE1C variant was associated with V-gene and J-gene trimming of TCR beta chains, and the association was replicated in an independent cohort. The earlier analysis of about 600 of the donors excluded around 17 rarely observed V segments, including chromosome 9 orphons, because counts were too low. Specific HLA alleles were associated with over 15,000 TCR beta sequences at a false discovery rate of 0.05 in a later analysis. Because HLA typing was unavailable for some donors at each locus, only the typed subset was used in association tests.

Regarding this clone: There is no known antigen for this receptor. No base quality information exists; no much larger clone differs at one position.

The chain is assembled from TRBV28 and TRBJ1-2; TRBD1 matches 9 bases in the middle. This receptor was identified in a human donor in good health. The sample taken for sequencing was PBMCs. The nucleotide sequence reads as follows: TGTGCCATCGAGAACCCCTTGGGGACAGGGAGGAAGACTAACTATGGCTACACCTTC. The translation is CAIENPLGTGRKTNYGYTF.